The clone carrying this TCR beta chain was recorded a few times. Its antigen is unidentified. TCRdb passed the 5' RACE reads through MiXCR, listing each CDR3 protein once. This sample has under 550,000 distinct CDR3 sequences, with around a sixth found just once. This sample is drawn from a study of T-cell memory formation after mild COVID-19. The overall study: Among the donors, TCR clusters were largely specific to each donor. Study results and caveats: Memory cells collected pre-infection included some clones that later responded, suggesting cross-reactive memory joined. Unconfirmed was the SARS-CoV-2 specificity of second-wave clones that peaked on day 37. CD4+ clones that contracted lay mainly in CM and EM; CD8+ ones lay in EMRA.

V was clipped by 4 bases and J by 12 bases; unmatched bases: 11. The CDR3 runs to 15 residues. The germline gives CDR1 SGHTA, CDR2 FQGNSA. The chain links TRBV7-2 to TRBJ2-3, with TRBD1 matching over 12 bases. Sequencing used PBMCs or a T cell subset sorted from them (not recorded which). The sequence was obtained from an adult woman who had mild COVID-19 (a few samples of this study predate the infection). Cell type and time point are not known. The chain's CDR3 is CASSYTGTGGVSQYF. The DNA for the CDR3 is TGTGCCAGCAGCTACACCGGGACAGGGGGCGTTTCCCAGTATTTT.